What follows are 9 T cell receptor beta chains derived from one specimen sequenced in a study of T cells in Graves' hyperthyroidism and ophthalmopathy. Amplification targeted TCR beta CDR3 regions from RNA transcripts. In the first-round RT-PCR of the TCR CDR3, the HTBI primer set was used. Using its own MiXCR run on the multiplex PCR reads, TCRdb lists one record per CDR3 protein. In the table there are 540,000 or so distinct CDR3 sequences, about a sixth of which are singletons. The sample taken for sequencing was blood. These receptors were taken from a woman aged 25 to 39 with Graves' hyperthyroidism.

There are a few counts of this clonotype. The V call is TRBV6-1, the J call TRBJ2-1, with 14 bases that match TRBD2. With V trimmed by 5 bases and J by 10 bases, 13 bases remained unmatched. CDR3 length: 17 residues. Germline loops: CDR1 MNHNS, CDR2 SASEGT. The CDR3 DNA follows: TGTGCCAGCAGTCAGTCGCCGGGACTAGCGGGAGTAGGGGAGCAGTTCTTC. It translates to CASSQSPGLAGVGEQFF.

This chain links TRBV5-5 with TRBJ2-3, with 7 positions matching TRBD2. J lost 2 bases, V lost 1 base, and 10 bases had no gene match. The CDR3 runs 17 residues. The germline V gene encodes CDR1 SGHKS and CDR2 YYEKEE (reference sequence). The CDR3 here is CASSLLAEPRATDTQYF. The DNA for the CDR3 is TGTGCCAGCAGCTTGCTAGCGGAACCCCGGGCCACAGATACGCAGTATTTT.

Notes on this clonotype: An end of the junction does not agree with germline; a read error may underlie this. The V call is TRBV5-5, the J call TRBJ1-1; 8 nucleotides agree with TRBD1. This CDR3 comprises 15 residues. Germline CDR1 reads SGHKS; CDR2 reads YYEKEE (reference sequence). The CDR3 DNA is TGCGCCAGCAGCTTTTCAAGACAGGGGAGGACTGAAGCTTTCTTT. This translates into CASSFSRQGRTEAFF.

The chain couples TRBV28 to TRBJ2-7, with 9 bases identical to TRBD2. Per germline, CDR1 MDHEN and CDR2 SYDVKM. With 4 bases clipped from V and 2 bases from J, the junction kept 9 bases outside the gene matches. The CDR3 contains 16 residues. The CDR3 loop is CASSSSSLAGTYEQYF. For the CDR3, the DNA is TGTGCCAGCAGTTCGTCCTCTCTAGCGGGAACCTACGAGCAGTACTTC. Together with reference TRBV28 and TRBJ2-7, the CDR3 gives the full variable domain: DVKVTQSSRYLVKRTGEKVFLECVQDMDHENMFWYRQDPGLGLRLIYFSYDVKMKEKGDIPEGYSVSREKKERFSLILESASTNQTSMYLCASSSSSLAGTYEQYFGPGTRLTVT.

This clonotype has only a few counts. The chain employs TRBV20-1 and TRBJ2-5; tentatively, D is TRBD1 or TRBD2 (6 bases each). V lost 5 bases, J lost 1 base, and 17 bases lay in between. The V gene's germline CDR1 is DFQATT and CDR2 SNEGSKA (reference sequence). The CDR3 runs to 15 residues. The CDR3 region is CSADTQGTLQETQYF. CDR3 nucleotides: TGCAGTGCTGACACCCAGGGGACTCTCCAAGAGACCCAGTACTTC.

This clonotype was found a few times. V usage is TRBV6-1 and J usage is TRBJ1-2; D perhaps matches TRBD1 (6 bases). The length of the CDR3 is 14 residues. Trimming cost V 6 bases and J 7 bases, with 18 bases left between them. Germline-derived CDR1 and CDR2 are MNHNS and SASEGT. CDR3 bases: TGTGCCAGCAGGACCGGGACAAGAAATCGTGGCTACACCTTC. This sequence encodes CASRTGTRNRGYTF.

This clonotype was counted ten times or more. The V call is TRBV6-6, the J call TRBJ2-5, with 8 bases matching TRBD1. Germline lookup yields CDR1 MNHNY and CDR2 SVGAGI (reference sequence). V dropped 0 bases and J dropped 1; count of bases not matched to a gene: 4. This CDR3 is built from 16 residues. The CDR3 protein is CASSYSIGQGQETQYF. The CDR3, as DNA: TGTGCCAGCAGTTACTCCATAGGACAGGGCCAAGAGACCCAGTACTTC.

In this sample, this clonotype turned up a few times. CDR3 nucleotide sequence: TGTGCCAGCAGCCAAGATCGCCTAGCGGGAGGAATCGGGGAGCTGTTTTTT. Translated: CASSQDRLAGGIGELFF. The chain combines TRBV4-2 with TRBJ2-2, with 11 positions matching TRBD2. Unmatched junction bases numbered 7, after V lost 0 bases and J lost 7 bases. Germline CDR1 is LGHNA and CDR2 is YNFKEQ. The CDR3 has 17 amino acids.

This clonotype was seen just once. V usage is TRBV12-3 or TRBV12-4 and J usage is TRBJ2-7, with 12 bases lining up with TRBD2. The CDR3 contains 19 residues. Germline trimming cut 3 bases from V and 3 bases from J; bases unmatched to any gene: 15. The CDR3 region has the DNA TGTGCCAGCAGTTTTTTTGTCGCTAGCGGGAGGGGCCGGAGCTACGAGCAGTACTTC. Its protein is CASSFFVASGRGRSYEQYF.